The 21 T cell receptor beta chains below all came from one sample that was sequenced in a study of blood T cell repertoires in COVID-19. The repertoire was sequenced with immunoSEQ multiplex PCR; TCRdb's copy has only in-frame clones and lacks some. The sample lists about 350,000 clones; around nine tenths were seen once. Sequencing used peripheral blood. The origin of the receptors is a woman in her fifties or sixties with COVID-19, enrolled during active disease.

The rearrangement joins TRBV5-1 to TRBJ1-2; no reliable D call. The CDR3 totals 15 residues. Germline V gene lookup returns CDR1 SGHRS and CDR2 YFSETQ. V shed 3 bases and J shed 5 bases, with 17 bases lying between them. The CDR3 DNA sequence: TGCGCCAGCAGCTACGAAGCGGACCATTTGTATGGCTACACCTTC. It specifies CASSYEADHLYGYTF.

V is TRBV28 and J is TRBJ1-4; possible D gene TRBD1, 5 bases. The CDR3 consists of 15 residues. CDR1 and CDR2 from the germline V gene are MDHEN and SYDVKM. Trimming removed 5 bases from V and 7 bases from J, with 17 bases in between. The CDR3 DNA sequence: TGTGCCAGCAGTACTTCAGGATTTAGGGGTGAAAAACTGTTTTTT. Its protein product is CASSTSGFRGEKLFF.

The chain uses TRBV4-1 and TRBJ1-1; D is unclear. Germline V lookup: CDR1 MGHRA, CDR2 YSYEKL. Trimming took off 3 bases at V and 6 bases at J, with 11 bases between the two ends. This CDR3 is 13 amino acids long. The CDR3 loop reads CASSHLLASEAFF. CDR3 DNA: TGCGCCAGCAGCCACTTGTTGGCCTCTGAAGCTTTCTTT.

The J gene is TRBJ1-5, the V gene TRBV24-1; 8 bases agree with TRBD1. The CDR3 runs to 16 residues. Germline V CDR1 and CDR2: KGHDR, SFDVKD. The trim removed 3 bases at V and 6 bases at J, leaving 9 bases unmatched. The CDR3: CATSDGDRGTVQPQHF. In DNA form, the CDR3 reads TGTGCCACCAGTGATGGCGACAGGGGTACGGTTCAGCCCCAGCATTTT.

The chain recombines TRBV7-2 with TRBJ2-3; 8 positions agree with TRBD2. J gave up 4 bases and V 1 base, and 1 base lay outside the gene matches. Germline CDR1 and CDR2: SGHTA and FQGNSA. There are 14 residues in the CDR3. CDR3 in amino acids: CASSLGGGPDTQYF. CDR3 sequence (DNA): TGTGCCAGCAGCTTAGGCGGGGGGCCAGATACGCAGTATTTT.

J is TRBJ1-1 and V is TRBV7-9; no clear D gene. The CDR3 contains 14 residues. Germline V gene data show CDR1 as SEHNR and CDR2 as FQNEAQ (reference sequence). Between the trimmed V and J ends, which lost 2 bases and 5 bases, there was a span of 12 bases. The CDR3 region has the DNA TGTGCCAGCAGCTTAATGTACGCTGAGACTGAAGCTTTCTTT. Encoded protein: CASSLMYAETEAFF.

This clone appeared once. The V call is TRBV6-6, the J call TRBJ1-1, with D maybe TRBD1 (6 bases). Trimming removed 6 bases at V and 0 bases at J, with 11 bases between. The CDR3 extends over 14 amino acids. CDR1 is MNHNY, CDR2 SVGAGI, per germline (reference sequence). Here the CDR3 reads CASSATGMNTEAFF. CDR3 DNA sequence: TGTGCCAGCAGCGCAACAGGGATGAACACTGAAGCTTTCTTT.

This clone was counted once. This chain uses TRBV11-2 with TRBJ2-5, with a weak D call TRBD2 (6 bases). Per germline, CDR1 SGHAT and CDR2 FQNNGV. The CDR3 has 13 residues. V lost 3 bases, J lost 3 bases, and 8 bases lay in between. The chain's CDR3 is CASSFRLEETQYF. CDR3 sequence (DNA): TGTGCCAGCAGCTTTAGACTAGAAGAGACCCAGTACTTC. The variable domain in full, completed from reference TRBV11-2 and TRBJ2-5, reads EAGVAQSPRYKIIEKRQSVAFWCNPISGHATLYWYQQILGQGPKLLIQFQNNGVVDDSQLPKDRFSAERLKGVDSTLKIQPAKLEDSAVYLCASSFRLEETQYFGPGTRLLVL.

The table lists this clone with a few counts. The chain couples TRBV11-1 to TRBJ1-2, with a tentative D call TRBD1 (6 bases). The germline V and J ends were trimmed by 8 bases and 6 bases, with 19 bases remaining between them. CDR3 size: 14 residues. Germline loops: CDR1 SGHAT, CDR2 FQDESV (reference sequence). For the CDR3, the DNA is TGTGCCAGCGGTAGTGGACAGCCCAAAGATGGCTACACCTTC. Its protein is CASGSGQPKDGYTF.

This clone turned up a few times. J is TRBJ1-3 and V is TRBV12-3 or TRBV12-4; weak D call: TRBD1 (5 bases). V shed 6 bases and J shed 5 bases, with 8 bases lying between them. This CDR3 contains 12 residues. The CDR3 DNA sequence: TGTGCCAGCAGGCCGGACAGAAACACCATATATTTT. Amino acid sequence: CASRPDRNTIYF.

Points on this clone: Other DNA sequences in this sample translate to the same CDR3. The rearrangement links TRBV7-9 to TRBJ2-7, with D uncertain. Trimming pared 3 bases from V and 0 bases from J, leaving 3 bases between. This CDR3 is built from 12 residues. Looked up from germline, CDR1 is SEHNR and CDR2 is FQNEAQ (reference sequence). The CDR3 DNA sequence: TGTGCCAGCAGCTTTAGCTCCTACGAGCAGTACTTC. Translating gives CASSFSSYEQYF. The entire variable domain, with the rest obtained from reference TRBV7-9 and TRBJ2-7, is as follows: DTGVSQNPRHKITKRGQNVTFRCDPISEHNRLYWYRQTLGQGPEFLTYFQNEAQLEKSRLLSDRFSAERPKGSFSTLEIQRTEQGDSAMYLCASSFSSYEQYFGPGTRLTVT.

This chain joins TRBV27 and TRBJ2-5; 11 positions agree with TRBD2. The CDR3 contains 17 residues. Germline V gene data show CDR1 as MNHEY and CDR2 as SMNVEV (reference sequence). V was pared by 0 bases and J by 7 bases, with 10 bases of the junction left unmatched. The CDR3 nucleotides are TGTGCCAGCAGTTTATCCCCTAGCGGGGGGCTCGAGGGGACCCAGTACTTC. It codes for CASSLSPSGGLEGTQYF.

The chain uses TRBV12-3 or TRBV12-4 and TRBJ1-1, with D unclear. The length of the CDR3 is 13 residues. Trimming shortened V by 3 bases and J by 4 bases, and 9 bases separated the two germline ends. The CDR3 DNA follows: TGTGCCAGCAGTTTGGCGACGGGCACTGAAGCTTTCTTT. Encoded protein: CASSLATGTEAFF.

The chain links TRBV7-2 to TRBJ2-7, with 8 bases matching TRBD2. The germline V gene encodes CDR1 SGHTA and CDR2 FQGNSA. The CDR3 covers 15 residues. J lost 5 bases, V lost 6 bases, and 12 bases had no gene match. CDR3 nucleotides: TGTGCCAGCAGGGTTGGGGGGACTAGATACGACGAGCAGTACTTC. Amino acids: CASRVGGTRYDEQYF.

For the CDR3, the DNA is TGTGCCAGCTCACTAAACACCGGGACACCAACGGCCAAAAACATTCAGTACTTC. It translates to CASSLNTGTPTAKNIQYF. The genes are TRBV18 and TRBJ2-4; TRBD1 is a possible D gene (6 bases). The germline V gene encodes CDR1 KGHSH and CDR2 LQKENI. V lost 4 bases and J 1 base, leaving 20 bases between the germline ends. The CDR3 sequence is 18 residues long.

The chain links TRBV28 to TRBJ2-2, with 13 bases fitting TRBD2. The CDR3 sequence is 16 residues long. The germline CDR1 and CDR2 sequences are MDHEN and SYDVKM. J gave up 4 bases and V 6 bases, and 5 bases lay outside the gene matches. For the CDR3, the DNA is TGTGCCAGCAGGACTGGACTAGCGGGGGTCACCGGGGAGCTGTTTTTT. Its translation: CASRTGLAGVTGELFF.

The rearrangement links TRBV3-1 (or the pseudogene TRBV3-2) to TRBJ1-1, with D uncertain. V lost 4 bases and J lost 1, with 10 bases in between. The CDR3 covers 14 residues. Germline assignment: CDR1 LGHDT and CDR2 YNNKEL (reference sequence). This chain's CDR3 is CASSPWAENTEAFF. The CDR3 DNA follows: TGTGCCAGCAGCCCCTGGGCCGAGAACACTGAAGCTTTCTTT.

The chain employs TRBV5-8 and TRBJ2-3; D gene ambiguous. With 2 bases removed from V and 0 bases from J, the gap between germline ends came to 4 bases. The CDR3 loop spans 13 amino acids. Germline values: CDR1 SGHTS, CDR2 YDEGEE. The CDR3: CASSLQSTDTQYF. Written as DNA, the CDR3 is TGTGCCAGCAGCTTACAAAGCACAGATACGCAGTATTTT.

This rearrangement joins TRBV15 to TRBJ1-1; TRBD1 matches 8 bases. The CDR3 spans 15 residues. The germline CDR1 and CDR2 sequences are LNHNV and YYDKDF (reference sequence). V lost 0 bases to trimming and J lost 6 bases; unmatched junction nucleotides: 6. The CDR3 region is CATSRDGSGQAEAFF. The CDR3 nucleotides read TGTGCCACCAGCAGAGATGGGTCGGGACAGGCTGAAGCTTTCTTT.

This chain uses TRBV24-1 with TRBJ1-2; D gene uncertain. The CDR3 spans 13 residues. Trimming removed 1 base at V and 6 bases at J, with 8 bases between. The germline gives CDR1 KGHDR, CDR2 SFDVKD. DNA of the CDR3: TGTGCCACCAGTGATTTTCCTCGGGATGGCTACACCTTC. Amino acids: CATSDFPRDGYTF.

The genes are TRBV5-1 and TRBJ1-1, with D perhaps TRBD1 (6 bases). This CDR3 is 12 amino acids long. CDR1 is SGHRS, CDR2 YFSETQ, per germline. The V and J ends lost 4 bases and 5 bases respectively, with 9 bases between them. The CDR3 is CASSIGQTEAFF. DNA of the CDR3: TGCGCCAGCAGCATCGGACAGACTGAAGCTTTCTTT.